This T cell receptor (beta chain) was identified in a study of T cells in Graves' hyperthyroidism and ophthalmopathy. The study, taken as a whole, reports: Ophthalmopathy was separated from stable hyperthyroidism by a 13 V-J model.

Unmatched junction bases numbered 6, after V lost 4 bases and J lost 2 bases. Germline V gives CDR1 SGHRS, CDR2 YFSETQ. This CDR3 region has 15 residues. TCR beta CDR3 sequences were amplified from RNA transcripts. Carried out on the TCR CDR3, a first-round RT-PCR used the HTBI primer set. Each CDR3 protein is one row after TCRdb ran MiXCR on the multiplex PCR reads. The repertoire holds around 300,000 distinct CDR3 sequences, with roughly 13% as singletons. Turning to this clonotype: Its antigen is undetermined.

Patients counted as stable if ophthalmopathy did not develop within 18 months. The receptor was derived from a woman in her 40s with Graves' hyperthyroidism. Sequencing was performed on blood. The V call is TRBV5-1, the J call TRBJ1-3, with TRBD1 matching over 7 bases. The CDR3 DNA reads TGCGCCAGCAGCGCCGGACAGGCGACTGGAAACACCATATATTTT. As protein: CASSAGQATGNTIYF.